Below, 28 T cell receptor beta chains from the same sample are listed, as sequenced in a study of molecular identifiers for immune sequencing clone quantification. TCRdb redid the calling of the PCR reads with MiXCR, one entry per CDR3 protein. The data contain hundreds of thousands of distinct CDR3 sequences, 25% of them singletons. Sequenced material: naive CD8+ T cells from blood, with Jurkat cell RNA spiked in. This sample's subset: FACS-sorted CD8+CD4-CCR7+CD45RA+ naive T cells. These receptors came from a human donor in good health. Some libraries in this study had Jurkat cell RNA spiked in.

As to this clonotype: A much more abundant neighbour one base away suggests this may be a read error. The V gene is TRBV28, the J gene TRBJ1-4; D not resolved. Germline V gives CDR1 MDHEN, CDR2 SYDVKM. The germline V and J ends were trimmed by 3 bases and 7 bases, with 12 bases remaining between them. The CDR3 is 14 amino acids. The CDR3 nucleotides are TGTGCCAGCAGTTTTCTGGTATTTACTGAAAAACTGTTTTTT. It yields the protein CASSFLVFTEKLFF.

This chain joins TRBV7-9 and TRBJ2-2; the D gene could be TRBD1 or TRBD2 (5 bases each). V was pared by 5 bases and J by 6 bases, with 16 bases between. CDR1 SEHNR and CDR2 FQNEAQ come from the germline V gene (reference sequence). The CDR3 has 15 residues. Here the CDR3 reads CASSDAGTLPGELFF. CDR3 nucleotide sequence: TGTGCCAGCAGCGATGCTGGGACGTTGCCCGGGGAGCTGTTTTTT.

This clonotype was counted only a few times. J is TRBJ2-5 and V is TRBV27, with TRBD2 as a possible D gene (5 bases). The V end lost 5 bases, the J end lost 2 bases, and 15 bases lay between the germline ends. CDR3 length: 15 amino acids. Germline assignment: CDR1 MNHEY and CDR2 SMNVEV (reference sequence). The CDR3: CASSRSGNLQETQYF. The CDR3 DNA reads TGTGCCAGCAGTCGTTCCGGGAACCTACAAGAGACCCAGTACTTC.

This chain uses TRBV11-2 with TRBJ1-2; perhaps TRBD1 as D (6 bases). The V end lost 0 bases, the J end lost 6 bases, and 17 bases lay between the germline ends. Germline V CDR1 and CDR2: SGHAT, FQNNGV. The CDR3 extends over 16 amino acids. Written as DNA, the CDR3 is TGTGCCAGCAGCTTAGAGGGTTGGGCAGGGGTCCATGGCTACACCTTC. As protein: CASSLEGWAGVHGYTF.

V usage is TRBV5-1 and J usage is TRBJ1-3; maybe TRBD1 (6 bases). This CDR3 spans 14 amino acids. Germline CDR1 and CDR2: SGHRS and YFSETQ. The CDR3 DNA is TGCGCGCCGGGACACCCAAACTCTGGAAACACCATATATTTT. This gives the protein CAPGHPNSGNTIYF.

In this sample, this clonotype turned up a few times. The chain recombines TRBV6-1 with TRBJ2-2, with no clear D. This CDR3 comprises 14 residues. CDR1 is MNHNS, CDR2 SASEGT, per germline. V lost 4 bases to trimming and J lost 2 bases, with 8 bases between them. The CDR3 DNA follows: TGTGCCAGCAGTGGAGACACCAACACCGGGGAGCTGTTTTTT. Translated, it gives CASSGDTNTGELFF.

This clonotype was detected a few times. The rearrangement joins TRBV6-1 to TRBJ2-7; possible D gene TRBD1, 6 bases. The CDR3 consists of 14 residues. Trimming pared 4 bases from V and 4 bases from J, leaving 14 bases between. From germline, CDR1 is MNHNS and CDR2 SASEGT. The CDR3 sequence: CASSVMGASYEQYF. DNA of the CDR3: TGTGCCAGCAGTGTAATGGGGGCCTCATACGAGCAGTACTTC.

This clonotype has more than one count but fewer than ten. The genes are TRBV4-3 and TRBJ2-7; D is ambiguous. The V end lost 0 bases, the J end lost 4 bases, and 16 bases lay between the germline ends. The germline V gene encodes CDR1 LGHNA and CDR2 YSLEER. The CDR3 spans 16 residues. CDR3 nucleotides: TGCGCCAGCAGCCAAGATTTAGGCACCGAAGGATACGAGCAGTACTTC. Its translation is CASSQDLGTEGYEQYF.

This rearrangement joins TRBV27 to TRBJ2-7; 7 bases line up with TRBD1. The trim removed 3 bases at V and 3 bases at J, leaving 8 bases unmatched. The CDR3 extends over 15 amino acids. Germline V gives CDR1 MNHEY, CDR2 SMNVEV (reference sequence). The CDR3 region has the DNA TGTGCCAGCAGTTTCGTGACAGGGAAAATCTACGAGCAGTACTTC. It codes for CASSFVTGKIYEQYF.

The chain has TRBV7-9 and TRBJ1-1, with TRBD1 identical over 8 bases. The CDR3 totals 14 residues. Germline CDR1 is SEHNR and CDR2 is FQNEAQ (reference sequence). V trimming: 6 bases; J trimming: 5 bases; junction bases outside the gene matches: 8. The CDR3 DNA reads as TGTGCCAGCAGAGGGAGCAGGGGGCGAACTGAAGCTTTCTTT. It encodes CASRGSRGRTEAFF.

This clonotype was detected a few times. This sequence joins TRBV5-4 and TRBJ2-5, with D uncertain. The germline V gene has CDR1 SGHNT and CDR2 YYREEE (reference sequence). CDR3 length: 13 amino acids. V lost 3 bases, J lost 0 bases, and 6 bases lay in between. The chain's CDR3 is CASSWSHQETQYF. The CDR3 region has the DNA TGTGCCAGCAGCTGGAGCCACCAAGAGACCCAGTACTTC.

The V call is TRBV6-2 or TRBV6-3, the J call TRBJ2-7; 9 bases line up with TRBD2. Germline assignment: CDR1 MNHEY and CDR2 SVGEGT. This CDR3 region has 14 residues. Unmatched junction bases numbered 2, after V lost 2 bases and J lost 3 bases. For the CDR3, the DNA is TGTGCCAGCAGTTACGCTAGCGGGAACTACGAGCAGTACTTC. Amino acids: CASSYASGNYEQYF.

The genes are TRBV30 and TRBJ1-1; TRBD1 is a possible D gene (6 bases). This CDR3 is 12 amino acids long. V was shortened by 8 bases and J by 7 bases, with 17 bases between the two germline ends. From germline, CDR1 is GTSNPN and CDR2 SVGIG (reference sequence). The DNA of the CDR3 is TGTGCCCTGTCCCCTCAGGGGAATGAAGCTTTCTTT. Translated, it gives CALSPQGNEAFF.

In this sample, this clonotype turned up a few times. The rearrangement uses TRBV19 and TRBJ2-2; D ambiguous. Germline V gene sequence: CDR1 LNHDA, CDR2 SQIVND (reference sequence). The CDR3 runs to 13 residues. V was trimmed by 11 bases and J by 4 bases, leaving 14 bases between them. Written as DNA, the CDR3 is TGTGCCTCCTGGGTACTGGGCACCGGGGAGCTGTTTTTT. Its translation is CASWVLGTGELFF.

This clonotype has ten or more counts. The V and J genes are TRBV7-2 and TRBJ2-1; possible D gene TRBD2, 6 bases. The CDR3 loop spans 14 amino acids. CDR1 is SGHTA, CDR2 FQGNSA, per germline. V was pared by 4 bases and J by 8 bases, with 15 bases between. CDR3 loop: CASSWTTIMDEQFF. CDR3 nucleotides: TGTGCCAGCAGCTGGACTACCATCATGGATGAGCAGTTCTTC.

The table lists this clonotype with a few counts. The rearrangement joins TRBV28 to TRBJ1-5; TRBD1 matches 9 bases. From germline, CDR1 is MDHEN and CDR2 SYDVKM. V lost 7 bases, J lost 2 bases, and 12 bases stayed unmatched. The CDR3 has 17 amino acids. The CDR3 sequence is CASISTGGLFGNQPQHF. The DNA for the CDR3 is TGTGCCAGCATCTCGACAGGGGGTCTTTTTGGCAATCAGCCCCAGCATTTT. The whole variable domain, filled in from reference TRBV28 and TRBJ1-5, reads DVKVTQSSRYLVKRTGEKVFLECVQDMDHENMFWYRQDPGLGLRLIYFSYDVKMKEKGDIPEGYSVSREKKERFSLILESASTNQTSMYLCASISTGGLFGNQPQHFGDGTRLSIL.

This clonotype was found many times. This chain uses TRBV4-1 with TRBJ2-5; D unresolved. Trimming took off 4 bases at V and 0 bases at J, with 12 bases between the two ends. The CDR3 is made up of 15 amino acids. CDR1 and CDR2 (germline): MGHRA, YSYEKL. The CDR3 here is CASSLLVSDQETQYF. The CDR3 DNA reads as TGCGCCAGCAGCCTTCTAGTGAGCGACCAAGAGACCCAGTACTTC.

The table lists this clonotype with many counts. The chain employs TRBV29-1 and TRBJ2-1, with 10 nucleotides matching TRBD1. Unmatched junction bases numbered 6, after V lost 8 bases and J lost 8 bases. The V gene's germline CDR1 is SQVTM and CDR2 ANQGSEA. CDR3 length: 12 residues. The CDR3 here is CSLRDRGDEQFF. The CDR3 DNA reads as TGCAGCCTCCGGGACAGGGGTGATGAGCAGTTCTTC.

This clonotype was observed a few times. An end of the junction does not agree with germline; a read error may underlie this. CDR3 nucleotide sequence: TGTGCCAGCAGTTTATCGGGGAGCGGGGGATACACAGATACACAGTATTTT. It codes for CASSLSGSGGYTDTQYF. J is TRBJ2-3 and V is TRBV27; TRBD2 matches at 8 bases. Germline V gene lookup returns CDR1 MNHEY and CDR2 SMNVEV (reference sequence). The CDR3 is 17 residues long.

This clonotype was detected ten times or more. This sequence joins TRBV7-2 and TRBJ2-3; D is perhaps TRBD2 (5 bases). The length of the CDR3 is 15 residues. V lost 8 bases and J 0 bases, leaving 15 bases between the germline ends. The germline V gene has CDR1 SGHTA and CDR2 FQGNSA. The CDR3 is CASVFLRGSTDTQYF. The CDR3 nucleotides are TGTGCCAGCGTGTTCCTCCGGGGTAGCACAGATACGCAGTATTTT.

Ten or more counts support this clonotype. The chain has TRBV28 and TRBJ2-3; D gene ambiguous. The V gene lost 6 bases and the J gene lost 0 bases, with 16 bases spanning the gap. CDR1 MDHEN and CDR2 SYDVKM come from the germline V gene. The CDR3 consists of 16 residues. CDR3 residues: CASSPMGATSTDTQYF. CDR3 sequence (DNA): TGTGCCAGCAGCCCGATGGGCGCTACTAGCACAGATACGCAGTATTTT.

This clonotype was counted only a few times. This chain uses TRBV20-1 with TRBJ1-1; tentative D call: TRBD1 (6 bases). Deletions cut 1 base from V and 2 bases from J, with 8 bases between. Per the germline V gene, CDR1 is DFQATT and CDR2 is SNEGSKA (reference sequence). The CDR3 loop spans 13 amino acids. The CDR3 sequence: CSARADRNTEAFF. CDR3 nucleotides: TGCAGTGCTAGAGCGGACAGAAACACTGAAGCTTTCTTT.

Ten or more counts support this clonotype. This rearrangement joins TRBV7-2 to TRBJ2-7; maybe TRBD2 (5 bases). Trimming took 4 bases from V and 0 from J, leaving 10 bases between them. The CDR3 covers 14 residues. CDR1 and CDR2 from the germline V gene are SGHTA and FQGNSA. CDR3 in DNA: TGTGCCAGCAGCTCGGAGGAACGCTCCTACGAGCAGTACTTC. This encodes CASSSEERSYEQYF.

This clonotype was counted ten times or more. This chain joins TRBV9 and TRBJ1-1; the D is unclear. V was shortened by 0 bases and J by 0 bases, with 3 bases between the two germline ends. Germline V gene lookup returns CDR1 SGDLS and CDR2 YYNGEE. This CDR3 is 13 amino acids long. The CDR3 nucleotides read TGTGCCAGCAGCGTAGAGGTGAACACTGAAGCTTTCTTT. Translation gives CASSVEVNTEAFF.

In its sample, this clonotype was seen many times. V and J are TRBV7-2 and TRBJ2-1; no clear D. This CDR3 contains 14 residues. Trimming stripped 1 base from V and 4 bases from J, with 8 bases between. CDR1 and CDR2 (germline): SGHTA, FQGNSA. CDR3 amino acids: CASSLGRQYNEQFF. The CDR3 DNA reads TGTGCCAGCAGCTTAGGGCGCCAATACAATGAGCAGTTCTTC.

The V gene is TRBV20-1, the J gene TRBJ1-2; D is ambiguous. Germline lookup yields CDR1 DFQATT and CDR2 SNEGSKA (reference sequence). This CDR3 is 19 amino acids long. Trimming left V 0 bases short and J 2 bases short, with 25 bases between. The CDR3 sequence is CSARDSYRATTTRNYGYTF. The CDR3 DNA reads as TGCAGTGCTAGAGATTCCTACAGAGCCACTACCACTCGGAACTATGGCTACACCTTC.

This clonotype was counted many times. V and J are TRBV6-5 and TRBJ2-7, with 8 positions matching TRBD1. CDR1 is MNHEY and CDR2 is SVGAGI in the germline V gene. This CDR3 spans 15 amino acids. V lost 0 bases to trimming and J lost 3 bases; unmatched junction nucleotides: 4. CDR3 amino acids: CASSYSGTGSYEQYF. DNA for the CDR3: TGTGCCAGCAGTTACTCGGGGACAGGTAGCTACGAGCAGTACTTC.

This clonotype was observed a handful of times. The V and J genes are TRBV20-1 and TRBJ1-1, with no clear D. There are 11 residues in the CDR3. CDR1 is DFQATT, CDR2 SNEGSKA, per germline (reference sequence). The germline V and J ends were trimmed by 7 bases and 7 bases, with 13 bases remaining between them. The CDR3 DNA reads as TGCAGTGTTGGGGAGCGGGGTGAAGCTTTCTTT. It yields the protein CSVGERGEAFF.